This TCR beta chain was identified during a study of cytomegalovirus exposure and HLA in healthy donors (dated by TCRdb to the late 2010s). Some background on the complete study: In an earlier analysis of fewer than 750 of the donors, 276 Gb of sequence data and some 100 million unique TCR beta sequences from approximately 180 million T cells were reported. Approximately 300 gigabases of sequencing data and approximately 91 million unique TCR sequences made up an early release that covered approximately 620 HLA-typed donors. The genetic ancestry cluster associated with self-reported Caucasian donors included 81% of the roughly 400 genotyped donors. The aim of the study was to test whether cataloging public T cell receptors could identify signatures of past pathogen exposure. The study profiled the T cell repertoires of fewer than 850 subjects by immunosequencing and related them to cytomegalovirus serostatus. Besides the first cohort of around 700 subjects, a separate validation cohort made up of over 95 different subjects was used. To predict cytomegalovirus infection status, the study combined high-throughput TCR immunosequencing, statistical association of individual TCRs with disease status, and machine learning. To study patterns of TCR occurrence, a later analysis re-analyzed previously published TCR beta repertoires from several hundred donors and added high-resolution HLA genotyping. Rather than using new phenotypic data, the later analysis identified candidate immune exposures from TCR beta sequences and from how often those sequences occurred across donors. An earlier analysis of more than 450 of the donors used high-throughput TCR beta sequencing to judge whether each TCR beta V gene segment behaved as functional or pseudogenic. Alongside the repertoire data, information on donor age, sex, ethnicity and CMV serostatus was compiled. Genome-wide SNP genotypes for about 65% of the 666 donors were used in a later genetic analysis, which treated that subset as a discovery cohort. Every repertoire in the discovery cohort had been generated on one and the same sequencing platform. HLA typing covered class I and class II loci at four-digit resolution. Typing coverage differed by locus: A, B, C, DRB1 and DQB1 were typed in about 620-640 donors, DQA1 in approximately 520, DPA1 in approximately 610, and DPB1 in just under 490. Because of strong linkage in the cohort, four or five DR-DQ haplotypes were treated as single units for association and clustering. Across some 400 genotyped donors of the cohort, an average of about 250,000 unique TCR beta nucleotide sequences per donor were sequenced, and around 19% of those sequences were non-productive. Paper-wide results and their limitations: Strong co-occurrence of HLA alleles, especially DR and DQ, made assigning TCR associations to individual alleles difficult. Correlated functional status among segregating V segments might reflect linkage disequilibrium, but an unknown experimental factor could not be ruled out. It was suggested by the authors that the approach could potentially be generalized to other disease states and immunological phenotypes. Immune exposure information for the cohort was limited to CMV serostatus. Roughly 17 rarely observed V segments, including chromosome 9 orphons, were excluded from the earlier analysis of approximately 500 of the donors because counts were too low. In a later genetic analysis, a missense DCLRE1C variant was associated with V-gene and J-gene trimming of TCR beta chains, and the association was replicated in an independent cohort. A later analysis found that TCR association rates varied across HLA loci, with DRB1 alleles showing the most associated TCRs and HLA-C alleles the fewest. In this cohort, only TCR beta chains were sequenced, and detectable features were limited by the absence of alpha or paired-chain data. An earlier analysis of approximately 540 of the donors showed that most TCR beta V segments appeared in productive rearrangements either about 87% or about 30% of the time, which broadly matched IMGT annotations. In a later genetic analysis, fewer N-insertions in productive TCRs were reported among donors in an Asian-associated ancestry cluster than the roughly 710-donor mean. In vitro tests confirmed that a few of the cytomegalovirus-associated TCR beta chains recognize cytomegalovirus antigens. A later analysis found that most CMV-associated TCR beta chains appeared HLA-restricted, with HLA associations seemingly driven largely by CMV exposure. In a later analysis, HLA-associated TCR beta chains were found to be more clonally expanded and to have lower generation probabilities than equally common non-associated chains. The study listed approximately 150 TCR beta chains as associated with cytomegalovirus. Specific HLA alleles were associated with 15,000 to 20,000 TCR beta sequences at a false discovery rate of 0.05 in a later analysis. Because some donors lacked HLA typing at each locus, the association tests relied only on the typed subset. A further reported finding was that TCR beta sequences accurately predicted the HLA-A and HLA-B alleles for most subjects in the first cohort. Presence/absence analyses assumed roughly uniform sequencing depth across donors, an assumption that may not hold. The classifier was reported to diagnose cytomegalovirus status with high specificity and sensitivity in both the original and validation cohorts. The sequencing pipeline was judged likely to have produced a cluster of highly shared sequence variants as a technical artifact. Several of the top co-occurrence clusters appeared to be linked to parvovirus B19, influenza, CMV and Epstein-Barr virus, according to a later analysis. Most TCR sequences were seen in very few donors, while some public TCRs were found in many individuals.

Library method: the immunoSEQ multiplex PCR assay. For the multiplex PCR, a mixture combining 60 forward primers for TCR Vbeta segments and 13 reverse primers for TCR Jbeta segments was used. The CDR3 region of rearranged TCR beta genes was amplified from genomic DNA with a multiplex PCR assay. Amplified TCR beta libraries were sequenced as 87-base-pair reads on the Illumina HiSeq System. In the source study's methods: A later analysis counted about 80 million unique TCR beta chains across the 666 repertoires, and some 11 million of these chains were shared by at least two donors. Raw reads were error-corrected and collapsed into unique sequences by a nearest-neighbor algorithm in which closely related sequences were merged to remove PCR and sequencing errors. V, D and J gene segments were assigned by aligning CDR3 sequences to IMGT reference sequences. For a sequence to be retained, a match of at least six nucleotides to both a V gene segment and a J gene segment was required. A rearrangement was called productive if the CDR3 had no stop codons and remained in frame with V and J, and every other rearrangement was called non-productive. Following IMGT convention, CDR3 was defined as the stretch from the second conserved V-encoded cysteine up to the conserved J-encoded phenylalanine. Sequences without an unambiguous match to a single V gene segment were excluded from the earlier analysis of almost 600 of the donors. In an earlier analysis of approximately 550 of the donors, V segments were called functional above 56.7% productive rearrangements and were called segregating when the between-donor standard deviation exceeded 5%. A statistical classification framework was built to diagnose cytomegalovirus status from the catalog of TCR beta chain sequences. A later analysis assigned V and J genes by comparing TCR nucleotide sequences with IMGT/GENE-DB human TR gene sequences. The TCRdist pipeline was used in a later analysis to assign CDR3 sequences and most-parsimonious VDJ recombination scenarios. A later analysis defined each TCR beta chain by its CDR3 amino acid sequence plus V-gene family, and excluded reads lacking a unique V-gene family. A later analysis removed over 500 highly shared, low-generation-probability nucleotide sequences to deal with suspected cross-contamination and a sequencing artifact. For each public chain, a later analysis derived a clonal expansion index from normalized ranks of inferred template counts within each repertoire. Generation probabilities in a later analysis came from a VDJ recombination model fitted to out-of-frame rearrangements, and those results were checked against IGoR. Hypergeometric tests were used in a later analysis to score TCR-TCR, TCR-HLA and TCR-CMV co-occurrence, with a repertoire-size bias correction applied to the TCR pairs. In a later analysis, false discovery rates were estimated by permuting HLA or CMV assignments 20 times. In a later analysis, co-occurring TCRs were grouped with DBSCAN, and TCRdist sequence similarity was added when clustering was performed within HLA-allele-positive subsets. For co-occurrence clustering, repertoires with fewer than 30,000 or more than 120,000 public chains were excluded, along with five repertoires with anomalous nucleotide sharing. TCRdb mirrors the immuneACCESS table, restricted to in-frame sequences. Some clones are absent from its copies; in checked studies, under half trace to an unresolved V gene, and the reason for the others is unknown. V, J and clone size reflect that table, while D and trimming were determined from the DNA. A total of 120,000 or so clones appear in this sample, 74% of them only once. The ten most abundant clones make up less than 4% of the sample.

About this clone: Its antigen is still unknown. Base-call qualities are not available, and no considerably larger clone is one nucleotide away.

The cohort was made up of 650 to 700 healthy bone marrow donors. Cohort members were all nominally healthy when sampled, although unrecorded immune exposures were likely present. The donor was CMV seropositive and belonged to the group of a few hundred seropositive cohort members. A peripheral blood sample was collected from each donor, and TCR beta sequencing was performed on peripheral blood mononuclear cells. The Qiagen DNeasy Blood Extraction Kit was used to extract genomic DNA from the blood cell samples. The clonotype originates from a man in his forties in good health and CMV-seropositive. Sequencing used PBMCs.

CDR3 loop: CASSPTRGRGVQDEQYF. In nucleotide form, the sequence is TGCGCCAGCAGTCCTACGCGGGGACGGGGGGTTCAGGACGAGCAGTACTTC. The rearranged segments are TRBV5-1 and TRBJ2-7, with TRBD2 identical over 7 junction bases. Trimming removed 5 bases from V and 5 bases from J; the gene matches leave 19 bases unexplained. From the cysteine through the phenylalanine, the CDR3 covers 17 amino acids. Only CDR3 DNA remains: 51 bases, in frame from the first base. From the germline V gene, CDR1 is SGHRS and CDR2 is YFSETQ.